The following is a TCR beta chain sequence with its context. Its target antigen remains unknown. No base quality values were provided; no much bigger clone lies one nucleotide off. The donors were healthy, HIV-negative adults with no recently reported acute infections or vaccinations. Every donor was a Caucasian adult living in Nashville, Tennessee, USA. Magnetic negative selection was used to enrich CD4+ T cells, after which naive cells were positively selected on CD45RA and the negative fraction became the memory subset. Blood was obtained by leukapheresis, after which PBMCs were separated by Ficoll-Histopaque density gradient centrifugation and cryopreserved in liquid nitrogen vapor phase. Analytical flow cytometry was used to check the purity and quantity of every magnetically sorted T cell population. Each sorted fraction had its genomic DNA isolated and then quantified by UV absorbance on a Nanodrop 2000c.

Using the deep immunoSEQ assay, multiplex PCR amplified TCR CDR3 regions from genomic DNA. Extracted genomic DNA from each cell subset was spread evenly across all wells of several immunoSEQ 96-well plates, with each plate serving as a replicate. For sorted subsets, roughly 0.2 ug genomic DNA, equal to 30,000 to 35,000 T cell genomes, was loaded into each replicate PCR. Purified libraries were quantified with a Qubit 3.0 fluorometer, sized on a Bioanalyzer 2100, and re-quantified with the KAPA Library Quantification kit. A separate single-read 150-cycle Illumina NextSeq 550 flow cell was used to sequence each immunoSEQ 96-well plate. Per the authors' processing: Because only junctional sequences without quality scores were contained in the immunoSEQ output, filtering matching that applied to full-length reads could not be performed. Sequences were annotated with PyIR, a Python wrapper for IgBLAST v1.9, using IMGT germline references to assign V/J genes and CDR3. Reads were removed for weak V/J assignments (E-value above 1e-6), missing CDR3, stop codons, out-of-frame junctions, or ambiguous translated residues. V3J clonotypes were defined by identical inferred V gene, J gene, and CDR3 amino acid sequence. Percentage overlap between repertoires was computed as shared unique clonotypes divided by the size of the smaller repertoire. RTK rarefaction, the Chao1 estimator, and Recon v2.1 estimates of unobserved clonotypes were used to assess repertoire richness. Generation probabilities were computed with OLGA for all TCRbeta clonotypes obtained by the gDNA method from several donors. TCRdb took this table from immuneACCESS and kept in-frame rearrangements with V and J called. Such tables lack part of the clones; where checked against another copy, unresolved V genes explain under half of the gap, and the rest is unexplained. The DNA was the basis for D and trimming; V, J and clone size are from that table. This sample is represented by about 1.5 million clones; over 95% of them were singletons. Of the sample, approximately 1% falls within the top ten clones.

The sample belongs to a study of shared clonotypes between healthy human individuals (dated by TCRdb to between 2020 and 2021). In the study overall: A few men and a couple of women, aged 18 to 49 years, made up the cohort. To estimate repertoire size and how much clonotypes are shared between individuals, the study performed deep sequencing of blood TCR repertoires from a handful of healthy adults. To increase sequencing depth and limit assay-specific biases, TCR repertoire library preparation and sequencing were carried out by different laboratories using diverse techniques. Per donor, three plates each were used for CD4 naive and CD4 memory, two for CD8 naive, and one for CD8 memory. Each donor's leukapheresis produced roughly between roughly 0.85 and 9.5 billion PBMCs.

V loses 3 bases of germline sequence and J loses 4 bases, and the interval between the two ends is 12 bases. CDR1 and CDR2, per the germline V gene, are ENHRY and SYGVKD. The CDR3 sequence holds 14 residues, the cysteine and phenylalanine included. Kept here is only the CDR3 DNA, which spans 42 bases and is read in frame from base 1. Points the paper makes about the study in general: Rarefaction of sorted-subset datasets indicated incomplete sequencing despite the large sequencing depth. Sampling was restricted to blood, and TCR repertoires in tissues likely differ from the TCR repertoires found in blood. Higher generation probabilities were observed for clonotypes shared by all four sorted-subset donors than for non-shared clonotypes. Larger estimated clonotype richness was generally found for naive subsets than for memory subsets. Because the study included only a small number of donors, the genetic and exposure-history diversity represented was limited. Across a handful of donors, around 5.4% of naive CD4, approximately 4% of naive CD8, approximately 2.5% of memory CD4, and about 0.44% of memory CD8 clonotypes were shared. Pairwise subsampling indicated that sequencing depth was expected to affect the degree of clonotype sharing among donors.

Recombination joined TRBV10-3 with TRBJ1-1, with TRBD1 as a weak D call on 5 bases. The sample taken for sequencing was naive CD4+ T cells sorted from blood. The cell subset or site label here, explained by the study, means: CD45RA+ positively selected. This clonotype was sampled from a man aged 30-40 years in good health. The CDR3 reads CAISDGRVSTEAFF. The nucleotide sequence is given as TGTGCCATCAGTGATGGCAGGGTGAGCACTGAAGCTTTCTTT.